The clone carrying this T cell receptor (beta chain) was counted ten times or more. This record comes from a study of T-cell reconstitution after alpha-beta-depleted transplantation in children. This sample's TCRbeta library carried unique molecular identifier barcodes. TCRdb redid the calling of the PCR reads with MiXCR, one entry per CDR3 protein. This table has about 240,000 distinct CDR3 sequences, more than 10% appearing once. The CDR3 extends over 13 amino acids. V was shortened by 7 bases and J by 4 bases, with 17 bases between the two germline ends. The germline V gene has CDR1 SQVTM and CDR2 ANQGSEA.

This receptor was taken from a human donor who donated a stem cell graft to a child with acute lymphoblastic leukemia. This chain joins TRBV29-1 and TRBJ2-7; D gene uncertain. Sequencing was performed on PBMCs from the stem cell graft donor, taken from the stem cell graft. CDR3 amino acids: CSAGESRGYEQYF. The CDR3, as DNA: TGCAGCGCCGGTGAGTCTAGAGGTTACGAGCAGTACTTC.